The next 27 T cell receptor beta chains were all read from a single sample in a study of cytomegalovirus exposure and HLA in healthy donors (dated by TCRdb to about 2017). Library creation used the immunoSEQ multiplex PCR assay. The multiplex PCR relied on a mix of 60 forward primers for TCR Vbeta segments and 13 reverse primers for TCR Jbeta segments. The immuneACCESS repertoire file appears here via TCRdb, limited to in-frame rearrangements. These files lack a portion of the clones; in checked studies, under half of the deficit traces to unresolved V genes, and the cause of the others is not known. The sample table records 150,000 or so clones. Approximately 2% of the sample rests with the top ten. The sequenced sample consisted of PBMCs. These receptors all come from a man younger than 45 in good health and CMV-seronegative.

V is TRBV18 and J is TRBJ1-2; D might be TRBD1 (6 bases). From germline, CDR1 is KGHSH and CDR2 LQKENI. V lost 1 base, J lost 3 bases, and 6 bases lay in between. The CDR3 sequence is 13 residues long. The CDR3 spells CASSPQGDYGYTF. Written as DNA, the CDR3 is TGTGCCAGCTCACCACAGGGGGACTATGGCTACACCTTC.

The rearrangement links TRBV2 to TRBJ2-5, with D perhaps TRBD2 (6 bases). Germline V CDR1 and CDR2: SNHLY, FYNNEI. The CDR3 has 14 residues. Trimming shortened V by 3 bases and J by 4 bases, and 12 bases separated the two germline ends. CDR3 loop: CASSDSRGIETQYF. Written as DNA, the CDR3 is TGTGCCAGCAGTGACTCGCGGGGCATAGAGACCCAGTACTTC.

This rearrangement joins TRBV30 to TRBJ1-4; 8 bases are a match to TRBD1. The CDR3 runs 15 residues. CDR1 and CDR2 from the germline V gene are GTSNPN and SVGIG (reference sequence). J gave up 4 bases and V 3 bases, and 7 bases lay outside the gene matches. As DNA, the CDR3 is TGTGCCTGGAGACTTCGCGGGACAGGTAATGAAAAACTGTTTTTT. It translates to CAWRLRGTGNEKLFF.

V is TRBV14 and J is TRBJ2-1; 13 nucleotides match TRBD2. The CDR3 runs 16 residues. The junction had 8 bases not matched to a gene; V was cut back by 4 bases and J by 8 bases. In germline, CDR1 is SGHDN, CDR2 FVKESK. CDR3 sequence reads: CASSLFRTSGSYEQFF. The CDR3 coding sequence is TGTGCCAGCAGCCTTTTTCGGACTAGCGGGAGCTATGAGCAGTTCTTC.

The rearrangement joins TRBV6-1 to TRBJ2-7; tentatively, D is TRBD1 (5 bases). V was shortened by 7 bases and J by 7 bases, with 17 bases between the two germline ends. This CDR3 region has 13 residues. CDR1 is MNHNS, CDR2 SASEGT, per germline. This chain's CDR3 is CASTEPNSGEQYF. DNA of the CDR3: TGTGCCAGCACCGAACCGAATTCAGGGGAGCAGTACTTC.

The V and J genes are TRBV5-8 and TRBJ2-3, with a possible D match to TRBD2 (6 bases). The CDR3 consists of 16 residues. Germline V gives CDR1 SGHTS, CDR2 YDEGEE. The V gene lost 4 bases and the J gene lost 0 bases, with 15 bases spanning the gap. Written as DNA, the CDR3 is TGTGCCAGCAGCAGCTTATTAGCGGCAAGCACAGATACGCAGTATTTT. Residues: CASSSLLAASTDTQYF. The entire variable domain, with the rest obtained from reference TRBV5-8 and TRBJ2-3, is as follows: EAGVTQSPTHLIKTRGQQATLRCSPISGHTSVYWYQQALGLGLQFLLWYDEGEERNRGNFPPRFSGRQFPNYSSELNVNALELEDSALYLCASSSLLAASTDTQYFGPGTRLTVL.

The chain is built from TRBV28 and TRBJ2-7; unclear D gene. V shed 2 bases and J shed 3 bases, with 14 bases lying between them. The CDR3 length is 15 residues. In germline, CDR1 is MDHEN, CDR2 SYDVKM. CDR3 DNA sequence: TGTGCCAGCAGTTTAGGGCCTTACGGCAGCTACGAGCAGTACTTC. It specifies CASSLGPYGSYEQYF.

The rearrangement joins TRBV7-9 to TRBJ1-1; D is uncertain. The germline V gene encodes CDR1 SEHNR and CDR2 FQNEAQ (reference sequence). CDR3 length equals 12 residues. V was clipped by 2 bases and J by 7 bases, with 8 bases between them. This CDR3 is CASSLNEGEAFF. The CDR3 nucleotides are TGTGCCAGCAGCTTAAATGAGGGTGAAGCTTTCTTT.

The chain joins TRBV7-3 to TRBJ1-1; TRBD1 matches 8 bases. With V trimmed by 5 bases and J by 7 bases, 3 bases remained unmatched. CDR1 is SGHTA, CDR2 FQGTGA, per germline. This CDR3 spans 12 amino acids. For the CDR3, the DNA is TGTGCCAGCAGCAAAGGACAGGGTGAAGCTTTCTTT. The encoded protein is CASSKGQGEAFF.

The genes are TRBV5-1 and TRBJ2-2, with D possibly being TRBD1 (9 bases). Looked up from germline, CDR1 is SGHRS and CDR2 is YFSETQ. Between the trimmed V and J ends, which lost 4 bases and 4 bases, there was a span of 14 bases. The CDR3 runs to 15 residues. The CDR3 is CASSGQGTSTGELFF. The CDR3 coding sequence is TGCGCCAGCAGCGGACAGGGGACTAGCACCGGGGAGCTGTTTTTT.

The chain links TRBV28 to TRBJ1-5; 7 bases line up with TRBD1. The V segment lost 6 bases and the J segment 0 bases; nucleotides outside the gene matches: 5. Germline-derived CDR1 and CDR2 are MDHEN and SYDVKM. This CDR3 region has 15 residues. The CDR3 DNA follows: TGTGCCAGCAGGGAACAGGGGATTAGCAATCAGCCCCAGCATTTT. This sequence encodes CASREQGISNQPQHF.

The chain joins TRBV5-1 to TRBJ2-7, with 9 bases identical to TRBD1. Unmatched junction bases numbered 7, after V lost 0 bases and J lost 3 bases. From germline, CDR1 is SGHRS and CDR2 YFSETQ. This CDR3 is 16 amino acids long. CDR3 in amino acids: CASSLATGGLYYEQYF. CDR3 DNA sequence: TGCGCCAGCAGCTTGGCGACAGGGGGACTTTACTACGAGCAGTACTTC.

The chain links TRBV5-1 to TRBJ1-6; 9 bases map to TRBD1. From germline, CDR1 is SGHRS and CDR2 YFSETQ. This CDR3 region has 15 residues. J lost 9 bases, V lost 2 bases, and 6 bases had no gene match. The CDR3 protein is CASSLLGQGGSPLHF. The CDR3 bases are TGCGCCAGCAGCTTATTGGGACAGGGTGGTTCACCCCTCCACTTT. The full variable domain, in which reference TRBV5-1 and TRBJ1-6 provide the parts outside the CDR3, is KAGVTQTPRYLIKTRGQQVTLSCSPISGHRSVSWYQQTPGQGLQFLFEYFSETQRNKGNFPGRFSGRQFSNSRSEMNVSTLELGDSALYLCASSLLGQGGSPLHFGNGTRLTVT.

This chain links TRBV6-5 with TRBJ1-3; 7 nucleotides match TRBD1. Trimming at V came to 5 bases and at J to 4 bases, leaving 5 bases not matched to a gene. CDR3 length: 14 residues. Germline values: CDR1 MNHEY, CDR2 SVGAGI. The CDR3 nucleotides read TGTGCCAGCAGTGGCTCGGACAGGGGAAACACCATATATTTT. It codes for CASSGSDRGNTIYF.

The chain recombines TRBV11-3 with TRBJ2-1; 10 positions match TRBD1. The CDR3 loop spans 14 amino acids. The V gene end was trimmed by 4 bases and the J gene end by 6 bases; junction bases not matched to a gene: 3. Germline V CDR1 and CDR2: SGHNT, YENEEA. The DNA for the CDR3 is TGTGCCAGCAGCTCCCGGACAGGGGGCAATGAGCAGTTCTTC. Translating gives CASSSRTGGNEQFF.

The rearrangement joins TRBV18 to TRBJ1-1; D remains unclear. Trimming left V 0 bases short and J 6 bases short, with 8 bases between. This CDR3 spans 13 amino acids. The germline V gene has CDR1 KGHSH and CDR2 LQKENI. The CDR3: CASSPPIESEAFF. DNA for the CDR3: TGTGCCAGCTCACCACCTATCGAGTCTGAAGCTTTCTTT.

CDR3: CASSEAGVGLSGDTQYF. In DNA, the CDR3 is TGCGCCAGCAGCGAAGCGGGAGTGGGTCTGAGTGGAGATACGCAGTATTTT. The chain couples TRBV5-1 to TRBJ2-3; the match to TRBD2 covers 8 bases. V lost 4 bases, J lost 5 bases, and 15 bases stayed unmatched. Germline CDR1 and CDR2: SGHRS and YFSETQ. The CDR3 runs to 17 residues.

The chain has TRBV7-2 and TRBJ1-2; unclear D gene. The germline CDR1 and CDR2 sequences are SGHTA and FQGNSA. The CDR3 contains 14 residues. V dropped 5 bases and J dropped 6 bases, with 16 bases sitting between them. CDR3 nucleotide sequence: TGTGCCAGCAGCCCCCAAGGGAGGGTCAATGGCTACACCTTC. It codes for CASSPQGRVNGYTF.

The CDR3 sequence: CAWSPPGLDHNEQFF. In DNA, the CDR3 is TGTGCCTGGAGTCCGCCGGGACTGGACCACAATGAGCAGTTCTTC. The chain couples TRBV30 to TRBJ2-1; D is possibly TRBD2 (6 bases). Germline V gene data show CDR1 as GTSNPN and CDR2 as SVGIG (reference sequence). CDR3 length equals 15 residues. V lost 2 bases and J 5 bases, leaving 16 bases between the germline ends.

The chain couples TRBV6-1 to TRBJ1-2; TRBD1 matches 8 bases. Germline assignment: CDR1 MNHNS and CDR2 SASEGT. J lost 4 bases, V lost 6 bases, and 10 bases had no gene match. CDR3 length: 15 amino acids. This chain's CDR3 is CASSKEDREGYGYTF. Here the CDR3 DNA reads TGTGCCAGCAGCAAAGAGGACAGGGAGGGCTATGGCTACACCTTC.

Comment on this clone: A read error may produce the germline difference seen at one junction end. The rearrangement joins TRBV4-1 to TRBJ2-3; TRBD2 agrees at 11 bases. The germline V gene has CDR1 MGHRA and CDR2 YSYEKL. CDR3 length: 16 amino acids. The CDR3 nucleotides read TGCGCCAGCAGTCAAGGAACTAGCGGGAGCCTGGGTACGCAGTATTTT. As protein: CASSQGTSGSLGTQYF.

The J gene is TRBJ1-1, the V gene TRBV19, with D perhaps TRBD1 (6 bases). The V gene lost 7 bases and the J gene lost 7 bases, with 22 bases spanning the gap. Germline assignment: CDR1 LNHDA and CDR2 SQIVND (reference sequence). The CDR3 consists of 15 residues. The CDR3 is CASTPAVGTTHEAFF. In DNA, the CDR3 is TGTGCCAGTACCCCGGCGGTTGGGACAACCCATGAAGCTTTCTTT.

The gene calls are TRBV7-9 and TRBJ2-1, with 7 bases aligning to TRBD1. The CDR3 contains 14 residues. The J segment lost 6 bases and the V segment lost 4 bases, leaving 6 bases of the junction unmatched. The germline gives CDR1 SEHNR, CDR2 FQNEAQ (reference sequence). The CDR3 is CASSSLTGINEQFF. The CDR3 DNA reads TGTGCCAGCAGCTCACTGACAGGGATCAATGAGCAGTTCTTC.

The chain is built from TRBV7-7 and TRBJ2-6; D perhaps matches TRBD2 (5 bases). The V gene lost 1 base and the J gene lost 2 bases, with 9 bases spanning the gap. Germline V lookup: CDR1 SSHAT, CDR2 FNYEAQ (reference sequence). This CDR3 is 16 amino acids long. CDR3 nucleotide sequence: TGTGCCAGCAGCTTAGGGACCGGGGCTGGGGCCAACGTCCTGACTTTC. Translated: CASSLGTGAGANVLTF.

The chain uses TRBV9 and TRBJ1-2; D perhaps matches TRBD1 (6 bases). Between the trimmed V and J ends, which lost 4 bases and 1 base, there was a span of 14 bases. The CDR3 runs to 15 residues. CDR1 is SGDLS, CDR2 YYNGEE, per germline. The CDR3 sequence is CASSPRGGYNYGYTF. CDR3 sequence (DNA): TGTGCCAGCAGCCCCAGGGGAGGGTATAACTATGGCTACACCTTC.

The rearrangement links TRBV6-5 to TRBJ2-2, with 9 bases that match TRBD2. The CDR3 runs 16 residues. Losses at the gene ends were 0 bases for V and 4 bases for J; bases not matched to a gene: 3. Germline loops: CDR1 MNHEY, CDR2 SVGAGI. In nucleotides, the CDR3 is TGTGCCAGCAGTTACTCAGCGGGAGGAGGCACCGGGGAGCTGTTTTTT. It translates to CASSYSAGGGTGELFF.

The chain joins TRBV30 to TRBJ1-5; no firm D call. Germline CDR1 reads GTSNPN; CDR2 reads SVGIG (reference sequence). V lost 3 bases and J 1 base, leaving 4 bases between the germline ends. This CDR3 comprises 12 residues. The CDR3: CAWRGSNQPQHF. CDR3 sequence (DNA): TGTGCCTGGAGGGGCAGCAATCAGCCCCAGCATTTT.